This record concerns one T cell receptor (beta chain) sequence. The repertoire was sequenced with immunoSEQ multiplex PCR; TCRdb's copy has only in-frame clones and lacks some. The table lists about 4,300 clones, roughly 80% of them singletons. Germline CDR1 MNHNS, CDR2 SASEGT. Deletions cut 4 bases from V and 4 bases from J, with 10 bases between. The CDR3 spans 13 residues. The data are from a study of immune evolution from preneoplasia to lung adenocarcinoma. As for the study in general: HLA loss of heterozygosity: approximately 7.5% AIS, approximately 15% MIA, about 30% ADC, none AAH.

The TCR was taken from a person aged 55 to 79 with lung adenocarcinoma. The genes are TRBV6-1 and TRBJ1-1, with D perhaps matching TRBD1 (5 bases). Sequenced sample: FFPE minimally invasive lung adenocarcinoma tissue. The chain's CDR3 is CASSGRVGTEAFF. CDR3 DNA: TGTGCCAGCAGTGGCAGGGTGGGCACTGAAGCTTTCTTT.